One and the same sample provided the 28 T cell receptor beta chains below, sequenced in a study of cytotoxic CD8 clonotypes in ibrutinib-treated CLL. Measured with immunoSEQ multiplex PCR; TCRdb has only the in-frame clones, and not every one. Seen here are around 200,000 clones, 70% observed once, and the top ten hold 5.9%. The sequenced sample was PBMCs, obtained after 12 months of ibrutinib treatment. Every receptor here comes from a human donor with chronic lymphocytic leukemia.

The V gene is TRBV7-8, the J gene TRBJ1-3, with D tentatively TRBD1 (6 bases). Germline assignment: CDR1 SGHVS and CDR2 FQNEAQ. The CDR3 is made up of 16 amino acids. V shed 2 bases and J shed 1 base, with 12 bases lying between them. DNA for the CDR3: TGTGCCAGCAGCTTAAGGGGGGTCACATCTGGAAACACCATATATTTT. Translated, it gives CASSLRGVTSGNTIYF.

There are a few counts of this clone. The genes are TRBV7-9 and TRBJ2-1; D not certain. V gave up 4 bases and J gave up 5 bases, with 18 bases separating them. Germline CDR1 SEHNR, CDR2 FQNEAQ (reference sequence). CDR3 size: 16 residues. For the CDR3, the DNA is TGTGCCAGCAGCTCACCCCCCCCCGCTCGGGACAATGAGCAGTTCTTC. This encodes CASSSPPPARDNEQFF.

The chain uses TRBV6-5 and TRBJ2-5; 12 bases map to TRBD2. V lost 8 bases to trimming and J lost 5 bases; unmatched junction nucleotides: 6. The CDR3 loop spans 14 amino acids. Germline V gene lookup returns CDR1 MNHEY and CDR2 SVGAGI. DNA for the CDR3: TGTGCCAGCGGGAGGCTAGCGGGGGGGGAGACCCAGTACTTC. Protein sequence: CASGRLAGGETQYF.

J is TRBJ1-2 and V is TRBV9; TRBD1 is a possible D gene (5 bases). Trimming took 1 base from V and 4 from J, leaving 11 bases between them. CDR1 SGDLS and CDR2 YYNGEE come from the germline V gene. CDR3 length: 14 amino acids. CDR3 bases: TGTGCCAGCAGCGTACAGGGTTCGGGCTATGGCTACACCTTC. This encodes CASSVQGSGYGYTF. Filled out from reference TRBV9 and TRBJ1-2, the complete variable domain reads DSGVTQTPKHLITATGQRVTLRCSPRSGDLSVYWYQQSLDQGLQFLIQYYNGEERAKGNILERFSAQQFPDLHSELNLSSLELGDSALYFCASSVQGSGYGYTFGSGTRLTVV.

The chain has TRBV11-2 and TRBJ1-2, with 9 bases lining up with TRBD1. Per the germline V gene, CDR1 is SGHAT and CDR2 is FQNNGV. Trimming took 2 bases from V and 8 from J; bases not matched to a gene: 6. This CDR3 is 14 amino acids long. CDR3 in amino acids: CASSLLRQGGGYTF. The DNA for the CDR3 is TGTGCCAGCAGCTTATTGAGACAGGGGGGAGGCTACACCTTC. Based on the CDR3 plus reference TRBV11-2 and TRBJ1-2, the full variable domain is EAGVAQSPRYKIIEKRQSVAFWCNPISGHATLYWYQQILGQGPKLLIQFQNNGVVDDSQLPKDRFSAERLKGVDSTLKIQPAKLEDSAVYLCASSLLRQGGGYTFGSGTRLTVV.

This clone showed up just a few times. This chain joins TRBV20-1 and TRBJ1-2; D gene uncertain. Trimming stripped 7 bases from V and 5 bases from J, with 5 bases between. CDR1 DFQATT and CDR2 SNEGSKA come from the germline V gene (reference sequence). This CDR3 spans 9 amino acids. The CDR3 region is CSVYYGYTF. The CDR3 coding sequence is TGCAGTGTTTATTATGGCTACACCTTC.

The J gene is TRBJ2-2, the V gene TRBV5-1, with 7 nucleotides matching TRBD1. The CDR3 is made up of 15 amino acids. V shed 4 bases, J shed 2 bases, and the junction held 5 bases outside the gene matches. CDR1 and CDR2 (germline): SGHRS, YFSETQ. The DNA for the CDR3 is TGCGCCAGCAGCCCCGGGACAGATAACACCGGGGAGCTGTTTTTT. Protein: CASSPGTDNTGELFF.

This chain connects TRBV5-4 to TRBJ2-5; 11 bases map to TRBD2. Per germline, CDR1 SGHNT and CDR2 YYREEE (reference sequence). J was trimmed by 5 bases and V by 0 bases; bases with no gene match: 9. The CDR3 has 17 residues. The CDR3 here is CASSLGLAGRSGETQYF. DNA of the CDR3: TGTGCCAGCAGCTTGGGACTAGCGGGACGTTCGGGGGAGACCCAGTACTTC. The full variable domain, in which reference TRBV5-4 and TRBJ2-5 provide the parts outside the CDR3, is ETGVTQSPTHLIKTRGQQVTLRCSSQSGHNTVSWYQQALGQGPQFIFQYYREEENGRGNFPPRFSGLQFPNYSSELNVNALELDDSALYLCASSLGLAGRSGETQYFGPGTRLLVL.

This clone was seen only a few times. The gene calls are TRBV5-1 and TRBJ1-6; 7 positions match TRBD1. The CDR3 is 15 amino acids. Trimming at V came to 2 bases and at J to 10 bases, leaving 9 bases not matched to a gene. CDR1 is SGHRS, CDR2 YFSETQ, per germline. In DNA, the CDR3 is TGCGCCAGCAGCTTTCATGACAGGGAAGGATCACCCCTCCACTTT. This encodes CASSFHDREGSPLHF.

This chain uses TRBV30 with TRBJ2-7, with D uncertain. The CDR3 runs 14 residues. Germline V lookup: CDR1 GTSNPN, CDR2 SVGIG (reference sequence). Trimming stripped 8 bases from V and 0 bases from J, with 17 bases between. The CDR3 coding sequence is TGTGCCCCGAAGACTGACGGGTTCTCCTACGAGCAGTACTTC. Translating gives CAPKTDGFSYEQYF.

This sequence joins TRBV5-6 and TRBJ2-3; 9 bases are a match to TRBD2. The CDR3 has 16 amino acids. V was clipped by 0 bases and J by 8 bases; unmatched bases: 10. Germline assignment: CDR1 SGHDT and CDR2 YYEEEE. The CDR3 nucleotides are TGTGCCAGCAGCTTGGTTGAGGCGGGGGGGCATGGTACGCAGTATTTT. Amino acids: CASSLVEAGGHGTQYF.

CDR3 in DNA: TGTGCCAGTAGTATCCAGGGAGGTGAGACCCAGTACTTC. Amino acid sequence: CASSIQGGETQYF. This chain links TRBV19 with TRBJ2-5, with a tentative D call TRBD2 (6 bases). Germline CDR1 and CDR2: LNHDA and SQIVND (reference sequence). CDR3 length equals 13 residues. V gave up 3 bases and J gave up 5 bases, with 10 bases separating them.

This chain uses TRBV20-1 with TRBJ1-2, with D hard to call. Germline V gene data show CDR1 as DFQATT and CDR2 as SNEGSKA (reference sequence). CDR3 length equals 11 residues. Trimming shortened V by 6 bases and J by 6 bases, and 11 bases separated the two germline ends. The CDR3 loop reads CSAISDNGYTF. CDR3 in DNA: TGCAGTGCCATCTCCGATAATGGCTACACCTTC.

This chain uses TRBV4-1 with TRBJ2-7, with D tentatively TRBD2 (5 bases). This CDR3 contains 16 residues. Looked up from germline, CDR1 is MGHRA and CDR2 is YSYEKL. V lost 2 bases and J 0 bases, leaving 14 bases between the germline ends. The CDR3 region is CASSQPHSGSSYEQYF. For the CDR3, the DNA is TGCGCCAGCAGCCAACCCCATAGTGGGAGCTCCTACGAGCAGTACTTC.

The rearrangement uses TRBV19 and TRBJ1-5; D unclear. Trimming stripped 5 bases from V and 9 bases from J, with 14 bases between. CDR1 is LNHDA, CDR2 SQIVND, per germline (reference sequence). This CDR3 contains 13 residues. CDR3 protein: CASSAWESGPQHF. The CDR3 bases are TGTGCCAGTAGTGCTTGGGAGTCCGGGCCCCAGCATTTT.

V and J are TRBV6-5 and TRBJ2-1; unclear D gene. The CDR3 is 13 amino acids. The germline V gene has CDR1 MNHEY and CDR2 SVGAGI. Trimming took 2 bases from V and 2 from J, leaving 4 bases between them. The CDR3: CASSYTTYNEQFF. For the CDR3, the DNA is TGTGCCAGCAGTTACACGACCTACAATGAGCAGTTCTTC.

The genes are TRBV4-1 and TRBJ2-7; D may be TRBD1 or TRBD2 (5 bases each). Germline values: CDR1 MGHRA, CDR2 YSYEKL. This CDR3 comprises 15 residues. V was shortened by 3 bases and J by 7 bases, with 19 bases between the two germline ends. The CDR3 spells CASSHPGTGEREQYF. DNA for the CDR3: TGCGCCAGCAGCCATCCCGGGACCGGGGAGAGGGAGCAGTACTTC.

The V call is TRBV6-5, the J call TRBJ1-2; 10 nucleotides line up with TRBD1. Germline-derived CDR1 and CDR2 are MNHEY and SVGAGI. The CDR3 covers 12 residues. V gave up 5 bases and J gave up 10 bases; unmatched junction bases: 4. The CDR3 loop is CASSETGGIYTF. CDR3 bases: TGTGCCAGCAGTGAGACAGGGGGCATCTACACCTTC.

This chain joins TRBV7-2 and TRBJ1-3; D is ambiguous. Germline V gene sequence: CDR1 SGHTA, CDR2 FQGNSA. V lost 4 bases and J 5 bases, leaving 9 bases between the germline ends. The CDR3 covers 13 residues. The CDR3 loop reads CASSWGDRNTIYF. As DNA, the CDR3 is TGTGCCAGCAGCTGGGGAGACAGAAACACCATATATTTT.

The chain links TRBV6-5 to TRBJ1-2; no clear D. The germline V gene encodes CDR1 MNHEY and CDR2 SVGAGI. V was cut by 0 bases and J by 4 bases, with 9 bases left in between. The CDR3 contains 14 residues. CDR3 nucleotides: TGTGCCAGCAGTTACTCTTATTCCCCCTATGGCTACACCTTC. Its translation is CASSYSYSPYGYTF.

This clone has only one observation. This chain uses TRBV29-1 with TRBJ2-1; D not certain. V dropped 3 bases and J dropped 4 bases, with 7 bases sitting between them. The CDR3 extends over 12 amino acids. Germline-derived CDR1 and CDR2 are SQVTM and ANQGSEA. DNA for the CDR3: TGCAGCGTTGAGGAGTCTTACAATGAGCAGTTCTTC. Translating gives CSVEESYNEQFF.

This clone came up a few times. The V call is TRBV7-2, the J call TRBJ2-2, with D perhaps given as TRBD1 or TRBD2 (5 bases each). V dropped 3 bases and J dropped 0 bases, with 8 bases sitting between them. The germline CDR1 and CDR2 sequences are SGHTA and FQGNSA. The CDR3 has 15 amino acids. Here the CDR3 DNA reads TGTGCCAGCAGCTTGGGGACCGCGAACACCGGGGAGCTGTTTTTT. It yields the protein CASSLGTANTGELFF.

The chain carries TRBV5-4 and TRBJ2-7; unclear D gene. The CDR3 is 14 residues long. Germline V gene sequence: CDR1 SGHNT, CDR2 YYREEE (reference sequence). Trimming stripped 2 bases from V and 3 bases from J, with 12 bases between. The CDR3 region has the DNA TGTGCCAGCAGCTTCCATCCCTACTACTACGAGCAGTACTTC. Encoded protein: CASSFHPYYYEQYF. The full variable domain, in which reference TRBV5-4 and TRBJ2-7 provide the parts outside the CDR3, is ETGVTQSPTHLIKTRGQQVTLRCSSQSGHNTVSWYQQALGQGPQFIFQYYREEENGRGNFPPRFSGLQFPNYSSELNVNALELDDSALYLCASSFHPYYYEQYFGPGTRLTVT.

The rearrangement uses TRBV4-3 and TRBJ1-2, with D unresolved. Germline V gene lookup returns CDR1 LGHNA and CDR2 YSLEER. This CDR3 contains 14 residues. The V end was cut by 0 bases, the J end by 4 bases, with 9 bases between. The CDR3 region is CASSQEVPTYGYTF. CDR3 DNA sequence: TGCGCCAGCAGCCAAGAGGTCCCGACCTATGGCTACACCTTC.

The J gene is TRBJ2-4, the V gene TRBV14; no clear D gene. CDR1 is SGHDN and CDR2 is FVKESK in the germline V gene. The length of the CDR3 is 15 residues. V dropped 5 bases and J dropped 0 bases, with 11 bases sitting between them. The DNA for the CDR3 is TGTGCCAGCAGCGCTCGCCAGTTAGCCAAAAACATTCAGTACTTC. This gives the protein CASSARQLAKNIQYF.

V usage is TRBV7-9 and J usage is TRBJ1-1, with 8 bases fitting TRBD1. Trimming at V came to 5 bases and at J to 5 bases, leaving 7 bases not matched to a gene. This CDR3 spans 14 amino acids. Looked up from germline, CDR1 is SEHNR and CDR2 is FQNEAQ (reference sequence). The CDR3 here is CASSTPRQGTEAFF. In DNA form, the CDR3 reads TGTGCCAGCAGCACGCCCCGACAGGGGACTGAAGCTTTCTTT. The full variable domain, rest sourced from reference TRBV7-9 and TRBJ1-1, is DTGVSQNPRHKITKRGQNVTFRCDPISEHNRLYWYRQTLGQGPEFLTYFQNEAQLEKSRLLSDRFSAERPKGSFSTLEIQRTEQGDSAMYLCASSTPRQGTEAFFGQGTRLTVV.

J is TRBJ1-5 and V is TRBV2; possibly TRBD1 for D (5 bases). V was trimmed by 8 bases and J by 7 bases, leaving 15 bases between them. Germline values: CDR1 SNHLY, CDR2 FYNNEI. The CDR3 is 13 amino acids. DNA for the CDR3: TGTGCCAGCGAATACGGGGGAGGCCAGCCCCAGCATTTT. Protein: CASEYGGGQPQHF. The whole variable domain, remainder taken from reference TRBV2 and TRBJ1-5, is EPEVTQTPSHQVTQMGQEVILRCVPISNHLYFYWYRQILGQKVEFLVSFYNNEISEKSEIFDDQFSVERPDGSNFTLKIRSTKLEDSAMYFCASEYGGGQPQHFGDGTRLSIL.

V is TRBV4-2 and J is TRBJ2-1; 10 positions match TRBD2. This CDR3 has 16 amino acids. Germline CDR1 LGHNA, CDR2 YNFKEQ. Unmatched junction bases numbered 9, after V lost 3 bases and J lost 7 bases. The CDR3 protein is CASSQRTSGGHNEQFF. DNA for the CDR3: TGTGCCAGCAGCCAGAGGACTAGCGGAGGACATAATGAGCAGTTCTTC.